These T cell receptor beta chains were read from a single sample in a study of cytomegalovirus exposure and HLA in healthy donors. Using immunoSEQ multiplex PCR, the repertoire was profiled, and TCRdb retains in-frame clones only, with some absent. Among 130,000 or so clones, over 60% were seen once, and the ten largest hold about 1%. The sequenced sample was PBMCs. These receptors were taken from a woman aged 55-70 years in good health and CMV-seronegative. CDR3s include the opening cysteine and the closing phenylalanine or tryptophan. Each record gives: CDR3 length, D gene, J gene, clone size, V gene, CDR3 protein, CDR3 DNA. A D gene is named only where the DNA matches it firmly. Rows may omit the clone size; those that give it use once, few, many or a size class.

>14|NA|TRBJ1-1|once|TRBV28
CASVEERDPGEAFF
TGTGCCAGCGTGGAGGAGCGGGACCCTGGGGAAGCTTTCTTT
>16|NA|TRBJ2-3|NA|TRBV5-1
CASSLGHYTNTDTQYF
TGCGCCAGCAGCTTGGGGCACTACACAAACACAGATACGCAGTATTTT
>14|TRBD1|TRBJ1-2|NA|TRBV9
CASSVEGQVGMWTF
TGTGCCAGCAGCGTAGAGGGACAGGTGGGAATGTGGACCTTC
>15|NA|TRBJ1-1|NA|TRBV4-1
CASSPSASGDTEAFF
TGCGCCAGCAGCCCTTCGGCCTCAGGGGACACTGAAGCTTTCTTT
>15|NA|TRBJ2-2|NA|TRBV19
CASSIKGANTGELFF
TGTGCCAGTAGTATAAAGGGGGCGAACACCGGGGAGCTGTTTTTT
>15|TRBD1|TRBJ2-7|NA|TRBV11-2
CASSFVRQGSGEQYF
TGTGCCAGCAGCTTTGTCAGACAGGGCTCGGGCGAGCAGTACTTC
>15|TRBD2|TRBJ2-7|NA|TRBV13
CASSSGGGRTYEQYF
TGTGCCAGCAGCTCGGGAGGCGGGAGGACCTACGAGCAGTACTTC
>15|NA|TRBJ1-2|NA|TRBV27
CASSLVGADYYGYTF
TGTGCCAGCAGTCTGGTGGGGGCGGATTACTATGGCTACACCTTC
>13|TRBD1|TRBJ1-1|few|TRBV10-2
CASTRTGDVVAFF
TGCGCCAGCACAAGGACAGGGGACGTTGTTGCTTTCTTT
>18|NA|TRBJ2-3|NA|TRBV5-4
CASSRPSGRRTSTDTQYF
TGTGCCAGCAGCCGCCCCAGCGGAAGACGTACTAGCACAGATACGCAGTATTTT
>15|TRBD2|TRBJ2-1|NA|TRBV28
CASSRLAGGSNEQFF
TGTGCCAGCAGTAGATTAGCGGGAGGAAGTAATGAGCAGTTCTTC
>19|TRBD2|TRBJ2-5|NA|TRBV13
CASSLENPYSGGLQETQYF
TGTGCCAGCAGCTTAGAAAACCCCTACAGCGGGGGCCTACAAGAGACCCAGTACTTC
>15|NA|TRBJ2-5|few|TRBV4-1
CASSQGNYPLETQYF
TGCGCCAGCAGCCAAGGGAACTACCCCTTGGAGACCCAGTACTTC
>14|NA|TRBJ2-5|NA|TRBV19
CASSSLRLGETQYF
TGTGCCAGTAGTTCCCTAAGACTTGGGGAGACCCAGTACTTC
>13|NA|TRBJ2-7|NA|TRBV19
CASSIGTPHEQYF
TGTGCCAGTAGTATAGGGACACCTCACGAGCAGTACTTC
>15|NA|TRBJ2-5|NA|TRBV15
CATSRARTSSETQYF
TGTGCCACCAGCAGAGCGCGTACTAGCTCGGAGACCCAGTACTTC
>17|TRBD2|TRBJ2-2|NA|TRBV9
CASSVLAGATNTGELFF
TGTGCCAGCAGCGTACTAGCGGGGGCCACGAACACCGGGGAGCTGTTTTTT
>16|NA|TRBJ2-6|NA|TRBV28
CASSMGRYSGANVLTF
TGTGCCAGCTCCATGGGGAGGTACTCTGGGGCCAACGTCCTGACTTTC
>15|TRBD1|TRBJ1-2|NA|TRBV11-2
CASSLVGQVGYGYTF
TGTGCCAGCAGCTTAGTGGGACAGGTCGGCTATGGCTACACCTTC
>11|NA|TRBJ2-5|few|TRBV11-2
CASSRGETQYF
TGTGCCAGCAGCCGGGGAGAGACCCAGTACTTC
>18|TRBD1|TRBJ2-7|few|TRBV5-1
CASSPRTGIRESSYEQYF
TGCGCCAGCAGCCCTCGGACAGGCATTAGGGAAAGCTCCTACGAGCAGTACTTC
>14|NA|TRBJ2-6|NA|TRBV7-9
CASSRVAGANVLTF
TGTGCCAGCAGTCGGGTTGCTGGGGCCAACGTCCTGACTTTC
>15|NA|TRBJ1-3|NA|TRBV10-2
CASSESRFTPNTIYF
TGCGCCAGCAGTGAATCCAGGTTTACACCAAACACCATATATTTT
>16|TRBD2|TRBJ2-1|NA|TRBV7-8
CASKGSLGRGGAEQFF
TGTGCCAGCAAAGGGTCACTAGGGCGGGGGGGCGCTGAGCAGTTCTTC
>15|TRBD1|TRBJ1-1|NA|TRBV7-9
CASSLGTGPKAEAFF
TGTGCCAGCAGCCTTGGGACAGGCCCTAAGGCTGAAGCTTTCTTT
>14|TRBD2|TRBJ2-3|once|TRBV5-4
CASSFGGGTDTQYF
TGTGCCAGCAGCTTCGGGGGGGGCACAGATACGCAGTATTTT
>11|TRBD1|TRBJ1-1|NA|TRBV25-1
CASRRTGEAFF
TGTGCCAGCCGAAGGACAGGTGAAGCTTTCTTT
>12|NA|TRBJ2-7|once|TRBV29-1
CSVESDTYEQYF
TGCAGCGTTGAGTCCGACACCTACGAGCAGTACTTC
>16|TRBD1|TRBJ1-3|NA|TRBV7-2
CASSLFQGASGNTIYF
TGTGCCAGCAGCTTATTCCAGGGGGCCTCTGGAAACACCATATATTTT
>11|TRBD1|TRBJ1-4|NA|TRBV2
CASGGRDRLFF
TGTGCCAGCGGGGGCCGGGACAGACTGTTTTTT
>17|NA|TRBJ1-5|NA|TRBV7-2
CASSPFGGQGGLEPQHF
TGTGCCAGCAGCCCGTTCGGAGGCCAGGGAGGGCTTGAGCCCCAGCATTTT
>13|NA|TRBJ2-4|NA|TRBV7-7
CASSLEQGGIQYF
TGTGCCAGCAGCTTAGAACAGGGCGGCATTCAGTACTTC
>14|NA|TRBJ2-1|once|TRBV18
CASSPGTLPLEQFF
TGTGCCAGCTCCCCCGGGACACTACCTTTGGAGCAGTTCTTC
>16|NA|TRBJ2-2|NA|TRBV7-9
CASSLEYRKTTGELFF
TGTGCCAGCAGCTTAGAGTACCGAAAAACAACCGGGGAGCTGTTTTTT
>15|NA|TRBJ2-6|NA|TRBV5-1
CASRLGGPGANVLTF
TGCGCCAGCAGACTGGGGGGGCCTGGGGCCAACGTCCTGACTTTC
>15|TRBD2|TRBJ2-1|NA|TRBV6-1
CASSEGPAGLNEQFF
TGTGCCAGCAGTGAAGGCCCAGCGGGATTGAATGAGCAGTTCTTC
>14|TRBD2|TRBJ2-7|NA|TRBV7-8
CATNLGLAGGEQYF
TGTGCCACCAACTTGGGACTAGCGGGAGGCGAGCAGTACTTC
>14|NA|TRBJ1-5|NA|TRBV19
CASREERVTQPQHF
TGTGCCAGTAGGGAGGAAAGGGTCACTCAGCCCCAGCATTTT
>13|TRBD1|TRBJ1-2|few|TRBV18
CASSRQGSYGYTF
TGTGCCAGCTCACGACAGGGCAGCTATGGCTACACCTTC
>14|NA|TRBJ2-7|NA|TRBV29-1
CSVEDTGGIYEQYF
TGCAGCGTTGAAGATACCGGGGGTATCTACGAGCAGTACTTC
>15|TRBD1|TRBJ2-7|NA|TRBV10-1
CASSDSGTGGYEQYF
TGCGCCAGCAGTGACTCCGGGACAGGGGGTTACGAGCAGTACTTC
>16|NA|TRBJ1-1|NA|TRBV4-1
CASSQAWVGADTEAFF
TGCGCCAGCAGCCAAGCCTGGGTGGGGGCGGACACTGAAGCTTTCTTT
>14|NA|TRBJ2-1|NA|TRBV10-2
CASSERRPRNEQFF
TGCGCCAGCAGTGAGAGGAGACCTCGCAATGAGCAGTTCTTC
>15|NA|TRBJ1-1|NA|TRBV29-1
CREFGAWGEETEAFF
TGCAGAGAATTTGGTGCGTGGGGGGAAGAGACTGAAGCTTTCTTT
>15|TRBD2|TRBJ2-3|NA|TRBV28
CASSLLAASTDTQYF
TGTGCCAGCAGTTTACTAGCGGCTAGCACAGATACGCAGTATTTT
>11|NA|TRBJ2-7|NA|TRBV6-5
CASSQAHEQYF
TGTGCCAGCAGTCAGGCCCACGAGCAGTACTTC
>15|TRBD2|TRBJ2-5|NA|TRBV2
CASRRTSGSQETQYF
TGTGCCAGCAGGAGAACTAGCGGAAGCCAAGAGACCCAGTACTTC
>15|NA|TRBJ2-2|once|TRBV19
CASSSGGRRAGELFF
TGTGCCAGTAGTTCCGGCGGGCGGAGGGCCGGGGAGCTGTTTTTT
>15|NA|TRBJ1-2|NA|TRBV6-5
CASRIAGEIVYGYTF
TGTGCCAGCAGGATCGCAGGGGAAATAGTCTATGGCTACACCTTC
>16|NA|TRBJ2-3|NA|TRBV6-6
CASRAVGSRGGDTQYF
TGTGCCAGCAGGGCAGTGGGGAGCCGGGGTGGGGATACGCAGTATTTT